What follows are 3 T cell receptor beta chains derived from one specimen sequenced in a study of human T cells and chemical hapten exposure. Each CDR3 protein gets one entry after TCRdb re-called the RACE reads with MiXCR. The sample contains over 300,000 distinct CDR3 sequences, roughly 5.3% of which appear only once. Specified time point: pre-sensitization, week 0. The sample's treatment: therapeutic diphenylcyclopropenone sensitization with weekly scalp DPC. The material sequenced was whole blood, taken in connection with sensitization to the hapten diphenylcyclopropenone (DPC). All receptors derive from a woman between 50 and 59 years old with alopecia areata. Some clones in this sample may be carry-over from other donors' samples.

J is TRBJ1-5 and V is TRBV4-1; D unclear. The CDR3 loop spans 15 amino acids. Germline assignment: CDR1 MGHRA and CDR2 YSYEKL. V shed 0 bases and J shed 4 bases, with 10 bases lying between them. The CDR3 DNA sequence: TGCGCCAGCAGCCAAGATTGGGGAAGGAATCAGCCCCAGCATTTT. Encoded protein: CASSQDWGRNQPQHF.

This clonotype has a count of ten or more. The chain recombines TRBV20-1 with TRBJ2-7, with D unclear. Trimming stripped 1 base from V and 3 bases from J, with 4 bases between. CDR1 and CDR2 (germline): DFQATT, SNEGSKA (reference sequence). The CDR3 extends over 11 amino acids. As DNA, the CDR3 is TGCAGTGCTAGAGGGGACTACGAGCAGTACTTC. This sequence encodes CSARGDYEQYF.

This clonotype came up a few times. The gene calls are TRBV29-1 and TRBJ2-7; the match to TRBD2 covers 7 bases. Unmatched junction bases numbered 4, after V lost 3 bases and J lost 2 bases. This CDR3 contains 13 residues. Germline assignment: CDR1 SQVTM and CDR2 ANQGSEA. The CDR3 nucleotides are TGCAGCGTTGAGGCCGGGAGGACCTACGAGCAGTACTTC. Its protein product is CSVEAGRTYEQYF.